This T cell receptor beta chain appears in the sequencing data of a study of STAT5B mutations in CD4+ large granular lymphocyte leukemia. Study-wide results and caveats: Main leukemic clonotypes were patient-specific, but roughly 23% appeared at low frequency elsewhere. Patient CD4-sorted repertoires looked more clonal than healthy CD4+ repertoires, even without putative leukemic clones.

Details on this clone: Antigen specificity is unknown.

Sequencing was at survey level. Libraries were prepared by immunoSEQ multiplex PCR; TCRdb keeps only in-frame clonotypes and omits some of them. The top ten hold over 1.5% of the sample, which has approximately 49,000 clones, 60% to 75% seen once. Control samples were healthy donors' buffy coats. The germline V gene has CDR1 MGHDK and CDR2 SYGVNS. Deletions cut 8 bases from V and 0 bases from J, with 17 bases between. The CDR3 runs 16 residues. The chain is built from TRBV25-1 and TRBJ1-3, with a tentative D call TRBD1 (6 bases). The clonotype comes from a human donor in good health. Sequenced input: CD4+ T cells from blood buffy coats. CDR3 sequence: CASPFPGDSSGNTIYF. DNA of the CDR3: TGTGCCAGCCCTTTCCCAGGGGATTCCTCTGGAAACACCATATATTTT.